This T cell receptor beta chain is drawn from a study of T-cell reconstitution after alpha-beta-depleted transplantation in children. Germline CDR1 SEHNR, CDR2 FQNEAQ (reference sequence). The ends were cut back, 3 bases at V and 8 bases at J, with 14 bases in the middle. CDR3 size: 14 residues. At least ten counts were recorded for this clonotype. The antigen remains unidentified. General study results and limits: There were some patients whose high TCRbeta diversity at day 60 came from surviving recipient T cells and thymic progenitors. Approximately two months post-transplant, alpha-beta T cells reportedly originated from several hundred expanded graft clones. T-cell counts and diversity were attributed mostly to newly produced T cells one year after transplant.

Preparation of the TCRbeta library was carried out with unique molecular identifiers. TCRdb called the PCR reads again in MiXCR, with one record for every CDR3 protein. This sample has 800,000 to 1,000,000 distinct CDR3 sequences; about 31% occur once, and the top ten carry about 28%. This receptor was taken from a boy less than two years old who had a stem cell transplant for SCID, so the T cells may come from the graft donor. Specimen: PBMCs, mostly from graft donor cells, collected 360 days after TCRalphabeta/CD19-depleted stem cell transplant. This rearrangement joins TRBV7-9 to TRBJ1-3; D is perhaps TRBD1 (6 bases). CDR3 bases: TGTGCCAGCAGCTTCCCGGACAGTCCGTACACCATATATTTT. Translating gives CASSFPDSPYTIYF.